This T cell receptor (beta chain) was recovered during a study of long-term antiretroviral therapy in people with HIV. Investigators performed immunoSEQ version v3.0 at survey level. TCRdb keeps only in-frame clones here, not all; method: immunoSEQ multiplex PCR. The sample lists some 35,000 clones, 83% seen once, with roughly 7.9% in the top ten. This CDR3 has 13 amino acids. The germline V and J ends were trimmed by 2 bases and 6 bases, with 10 bases remaining between them. CDR1 and CDR2 from the germline V gene are SGHAT and FQNNGV. The TCR was taken from a man aged 18-30 years with HIV. This sample comprised unsorted PBMCs, obtained 0.4 years before starting antiretroviral therapy. This sequence joins TRBV11-2 and TRBJ1-2; D perhaps matches TRBD1 (5 bases). The CDR3 region is CASSLTGAHGYTF. For the CDR3, the DNA is TGTGCCAGCAGCTTAACAGGAGCCCATGGCTACACCTTC.